One sample yielded the 15 T cell receptor beta chains listed below, sequenced in a study of T cell changes during pregnancy in multiple sclerosis. Profiling relied on immunoSEQ multiplex PCR, and the TCRdb table lists in-frame clones only, not all of them. The data contain around 70,000 clones, around 94% of them singletons. Source: peripheral blood, taken in the third trimester of pregnancy. These receptors originate from a female donor with multiple sclerosis, enrolled in a pregnancy study.

This chain joins TRBV19 and TRBJ1-6; D might be TRBD1 (5 bases). V was trimmed by 2 bases and J by 10 bases, leaving 15 bases between them. This CDR3 has 15 amino acids. Germline CDR1 LNHDA, CDR2 SQIVND (reference sequence). Here the CDR3 reads CASSIQGSAESPLHF. For the CDR3, the DNA is TGTGCCAGTAGTATACAGGGAAGCGCGGAATCACCCCTCCACTTT.

This clone was detected once. The conserved phenylalanine or tryptophan is not found at the CDR3 terminus, so this likely reflects a read error. This chain links TRBV18 with TRBJ1-2; D might be TRBD1 (5 bases). The CDR3 is 17 residues long. From germline, CDR1 is KGHSH and CDR2 LQKENI. V was shortened by 2 bases and J by 0 bases, with 16 bases between the two germline ends. This CDR3 reads CASSPTPQEGPNYGYTL. The DNA for the CDR3 is TGTGCCAGCTCACCAACGCCCCAGGAGGGACCTAACTATGGCTACACCCTC.

The chain uses TRBV6-5 and TRBJ2-7; the D gene is possibly TRBD1 (6 bases). Trimming took 3 bases from V and 5 from J, leaving 11 bases between them. The CDR3 contains 13 residues. The germline CDR1 and CDR2 sequences are MNHEY and SVGAGI. Here the CDR3 reads CASSYVRGHEQYF. CDR3 in DNA: TGTGCCAGCAGTTATGTCAGGGGCCACGAGCAGTACTTC.

V is TRBV19 and J is TRBJ2-7; no firm D call. This CDR3 has 16 amino acids. In germline, CDR1 is LNHDA, CDR2 SQIVND (reference sequence). V was pared by 3 bases and J by 4 bases, with 19 bases between. The CDR3 sequence: CASSIRDAGFGYEQYF. CDR3 coding DNA: TGTGCCAGTAGTATTCGAGACGCCGGTTTCGGGTACGAGCAGTACTTC.

CDR3 sequence (DNA): TGTGCCAGCAGTTACCTCCCCTCCCCCGGCAATGAGCAGTTCTTC. It is translated as CASSYLPSPGNEQFF. The chain links TRBV6-6 to TRBJ2-1; D is undetermined. Trimming pared 2 bases from V and 6 bases from J, leaving 14 bases between. Per germline, CDR1 MNHNY and CDR2 SVGAGI (reference sequence). The CDR3 is 15 residues long.

The chain has TRBV5-4 and TRBJ2-7; the D gene is possibly TRBD1 (6 bases). Germline V lookup: CDR1 SGHNT, CDR2 YYREEE (reference sequence). CDR3 length: 13 residues. V was cut by 0 bases and J by 3 bases, with 7 bases left in between. The CDR3, as DNA: TGTGCCAGCAGCTTGGACAGGGTCTACGAGCAGTACTTC. Translating gives CASSLDRVYEQYF.

J is TRBJ2-3 and V is TRBV5-6; D possibly corresponds to TRBD2 (5 bases). The CDR3 length is 18 residues. Germline V gene lookup returns CDR1 SGHDT and CDR2 YYEEEE. The V end was cut by 4 bases, the J end by 1 base, with 22 bases between. This chain's CDR3 is CASSPPAGLAWGTDTQYF. The CDR3 DNA reads TGTGCCAGCAGCCCCCCCGCGGGCCTAGCCTGGGGCACAGATACGCAGTATTTT.

This clone was observed once. The chain uses TRBV5-1 and TRBJ2-3; D might be TRBD2 (7 bases). This CDR3 has 15 amino acids. CDR1 and CDR2 (germline): SGHRS, YFSETQ. Trimming stripped 0 bases from V and 5 bases from J, with 13 bases between. DNA of the CDR3: TGCGCCAGCAGCTTGGGCCGGGGGGCGGGAGATACGCAGTATTTT. This sequence encodes CASSLGRGAGDTQYF.

The CDR3 is CASSQGSTSGQETQYF. Written as DNA, the CDR3 is TGTGCCAGCAGCCAAGGTTCAACTAGCGGCCAAGAGACCCAGTACTTC. The chain carries TRBV4-2 and TRBJ2-5, with 8 bases matching TRBD2. The V gene end was trimmed by 1 base and the J gene end by 1 base; junction bases not matched to a gene: 5. Looked up from germline, CDR1 is LGHNA and CDR2 is YNFKEQ. The CDR3 extends over 16 amino acids.

The chain uses TRBV9 and TRBJ2-5; 7 bases line up with TRBD2. CDR3 length: 15 residues. V trimming: 3 bases; J trimming: 1 base; junction bases outside the gene matches: 6. The germline V gene has CDR1 SGDLS and CDR2 YYNGEE. CDR3 protein: CASSDGTTIQETQYF. Here the CDR3 DNA reads TGTGCCAGCAGCGATGGGACTACCATCCAAGAGACCCAGTACTTC.

This clone was found once. The chain recombines TRBV29-1 with TRBJ2-3; 8 bases are shared with TRBD2. Trimming removed 3 bases from V and 0 bases from J; junction bases left unmatched: 5. The CDR3 is 15 amino acids. Germline V CDR1 and CDR2: SQVTM, ANQGSEA. The DNA for the CDR3 is TGCAGCGTTGACAATAGCGGGGCCAGCACAGATACGCAGTATTTT. As protein: CSVDNSGASTDTQYF.

The V gene is TRBV5-6, the J gene TRBJ2-5; D remains unclear. The CDR3 is 13 residues long. Germline values: CDR1 SGHDT, CDR2 YYEEEE. Between the trimmed V and J ends, which lost 1 base and 2 bases, there was a span of 6 bases. CDR3: CASSLISQETQYF. CDR3 DNA sequence: TGTGCCAGCAGCTTGATCAGTCAAGAGACCCAGTACTTC.

V usage is TRBV19 and J usage is TRBJ1-5, with TRBD1 matching 8 bases. V shed 4 bases and J 4 bases; nucleotides not matched to a gene: 9. The CDR3 is 16 amino acids. CDR1 LNHDA and CDR2 SQIVND come from the germline V gene (reference sequence). The DNA of the CDR3 is TGTGCCAGTAGTACGCCGGGACAGGAGTTTAATCAGCCCCAGCATTTT. Translation: CASSTPGQEFNQPQHF.

The CDR3 DNA follows: TGTGCCAGCAGCCCAGACAGCCGCTCTGGAAACACCATATATTTT. This sequence encodes CASSPDSRSGNTIYF. The chain joins TRBV9 to TRBJ1-3, with D possibly being TRBD1 (5 bases). CDR1 and CDR2 (germline): SGDLS, YYNGEE. The CDR3 contains 15 residues. Trimming removed 4 bases at V and 0 bases at J, with 11 bases between.

CDR3 DNA sequence: TGTGCCAGCAGTTACTCCGTGACAGGTCAGGGGCAGTACTTC. Amino acid sequence: CASSYSVTGQGQYF. The chain has TRBV6-5 and TRBJ2-7, with D maybe TRBD1 (6 bases). CDR3 length: 14 residues. CDR1 and CDR2 (germline): MNHEY, SVGAGI. V gave up 0 bases and J gave up 9 bases, with 15 bases separating them.